Following are 22 T cell receptor beta chains from one sample sequenced in a study of cytomegalovirus exposure and HLA in healthy donors. Primers for the PCR totalled 60 Vbeta and 13 Jbeta. The data were produced by immunoSEQ multiplex PCR, yet TCRdb's version contains in-frame clones alone and is incomplete. The sample has 180,000 or so clones, less than 80% seen once. Source material: PBMCs. The receptors here all came from a middle-aged man in good health and CMV-seronegative.

The chain uses TRBV5-4 and TRBJ1-2; D perhaps matches TRBD1 (5 bases). CDR3 length: 13 amino acids. The V and J ends lost 1 base and 8 bases respectively, with 12 bases between them. Per the germline V gene, CDR1 is SGHNT and CDR2 is YYREEE (reference sequence). The CDR3 bases are TGTGCCAGCAGCTTGCGGGGGTCGGAAGGCTACACCTTC. Protein product: CASSLRGSEGYTF.

This chain uses TRBV7-9 with TRBJ2-4; unclear D gene. Trimming removed 4 bases at V and 1 base at J, with 11 bases between. CDR3 size: 15 residues. Germline V gene sequence: CDR1 SEHNR, CDR2 FQNEAQ (reference sequence). As DNA, the CDR3 is TGTGCCAGCAGCTCCCAGGCCGCGGCCAAAAACATTCAGTACTTC. It yields the protein CASSSQAAAKNIQYF.

This clone appeared a single time. The chain combines TRBV2 with TRBJ2-5; D not certain. Germline V gene lookup returns CDR1 SNHLY and CDR2 FYNNEI. There are 14 residues in the CDR3. The V gene lost 3 bases and the J gene lost 1 base, with 9 bases spanning the gap. The CDR3, as DNA: TGTGCCAGCAGTGACCCTGGAGCCCAAGAGACCCAGTACTTC. Residues: CASSDPGAQETQYF.

This clone was recorded only once. The chain links TRBV6-1 to TRBJ2-2; D is uncertain. Germline values: CDR1 MNHNS, CDR2 SASEGT. Trimming stripped 6 bases from V and 2 bases from J, with 4 bases between. The CDR3 is 12 residues long. The CDR3 loop is CASSQNTGELFF. CDR3 sequence (DNA): TGTGCCAGCAGCCAAAACACCGGGGAGCTGTTTTTT.

The gene calls are TRBV29-1 and TRBJ1-4; 8 nucleotides agree with TRBD1. The CDR3 has 12 amino acids. The trim removed 6 bases at V and 8 bases at J, leaving 5 bases unmatched. Germline V gene sequence: CDR1 SQVTM, CDR2 ANQGSEA. CDR3 sequence (DNA): TGCAGCGTCGGGGACAGGCTGGAAAAACTGTTTTTT. It encodes CSVGDRLEKLFF.

This clone has a handful of counts. V and J are TRBV7-2 and TRBJ1-2; maybe TRBD1 (6 bases). V lost 0 bases to trimming and J lost 7 bases, with 12 bases between them. Germline CDR1 and CDR2: SGHTA and FQGNSA. The length of the CDR3 is 14 residues. This CDR3 is CASSLATGTSGYTF. The CDR3 DNA reads as TGTGCCAGCAGCTTAGCCACAGGGACCTCTGGCTACACCTTC.

The rearrangement links TRBV10-1 to TRBJ1-5; D might be TRBD1 (5 bases). The CDR3 runs 13 residues. Germline V gives CDR1 WNHNN, CDR2 SYGVQD (reference sequence). Trimming took 10 bases from V and 5 from J, leaving 15 bases between them. The CDR3 is CATLRQGHQPQHF. The CDR3 DNA follows: TGCGCCACCCTGAGGCAGGGTCATCAGCCCCAGCATTTT.

This clone has at least ten counts. The rearrangement uses TRBV10-3 and TRBJ2-7, with 7 bases matching TRBD1. The CDR3 contains 12 residues. Germline trimming cut 6 bases from V and 6 bases from J; bases unmatched to any gene: 5. CDR1 ENHRY and CDR2 SYGVKD come from the germline V gene. CDR3 in amino acids: CAIRDRLTEQYF. CDR3 coding DNA: TGTGCCATCAGGGACAGGCTAACCGAGCAGTACTTC.

The genes are TRBV6-4 and TRBJ2-2, with D maybe TRBD1 (6 bases). The V gene lost 4 bases and the J gene lost 5 bases, with 14 bases spanning the gap. The CDR3 consists of 15 residues. Germline CDR1 MRHNA, CDR2 SNTAGT. CDR3 nucleotide sequence: TGTGCCAGCAGTGCCAGGGGCTCGGGGACCGGGGAGCTGTTTTTT. It codes for CASSARGSGTGELFF.

As to this clone: One end of the junction fails to match germline, which may point to a read error. The chain employs TRBV7-9 and TRBJ1-1, with 10 bases identical to TRBD1. The germline V gene has CDR1 SEHNR and CDR2 FQNEAQ (reference sequence). This CDR3 has 15 residues. The CDR3 DNA sequence: TGTTCCAGCAGCTCTACCCGGGACAGGGGTTTTAAGGCTTTCTTT. Translated, it gives CSSSSTRDRGFKAFF.

V gene TRBV28 combines with J gene TRBJ2-1; D may be TRBD2 (5 bases). The V end lost 3 bases, the J end lost 5 bases, and 14 bases lay between the germline ends. The length of the CDR3 is 15 residues. From germline, CDR1 is MDHEN and CDR2 SYDVKM. The CDR3 DNA is TGTGCCAGCAGTTTCTTAACGGGGTCTGACAATGAGCAGTTCTTC. Translating gives CASSFLTGSDNEQFF.

This clone is a singleton in its sample. This chain joins TRBV30 and TRBJ2-5; TRBD2 matches 15 bases. Germline V lookup: CDR1 GTSNPN, CDR2 SVGIG (reference sequence). This CDR3 is built from 16 residues. The junction had 5 bases not matched to a gene; V was cut back by 1 base and J by 5 bases. The CDR3 spells CAWSGTSGGAMETQYF. CDR3 in DNA: TGTGCCTGGAGTGGGACTAGCGGGGGGGCGATGGAGACCCAGTACTTC. The full variable domain, completed using reference TRBV30 and TRBJ2-5, is SQTIHQWPATLVQPVGSPLSLECTVEGTSNPNLYWYRQAAGRGLQLLFYSVGIGQISSEVPQNLSASRPQDRQFILSSKKLLLSDSGFYLCAWSGTSGGAMETQYFGPGTRLLVL.

V gene TRBV19 combines with J gene TRBJ1-1; no clear D. With 2 bases removed from V and 5 bases from J, the gap between germline ends came to 9 bases. Germline-derived CDR1 and CDR2 are LNHDA and SQIVND (reference sequence). The length of the CDR3 is 13 residues. In DNA form, the CDR3 reads TGTGCCAGTAGTATACGGGAGAGGACTGAAGCTTTCTTT. It encodes CASSIRERTEAFF. Variable domain in full (rest from reference TRBV19 and TRBJ1-1): DGGITQSPKYLFRKEGQNVTLSCEQNLNHDAMYWYRQDPGQGLRLIYYSQIVNDFQKGDIAEGYSVSREKKESFPLTVTSAQKNPTAFYLCASSIRERTEAFFGQGTRLTVV.

The chain carries TRBV2 and TRBJ2-5; tentatively, D is TRBD1 (6 bases). The J call is uncertain, as TRBJ2-7 better fits the DNA end. CDR3 size: 14 residues. CDR1 is SNHLY, CDR2 FYNNEI, per germline. The CDR3 loop is CASSQDRGSYEQYF. The CDR3 DNA follows: TGTGCCAGCAGTCAGGACAGAGGTTCCTACGAGCAGTACTTC.

This CDR3 is CASSYEQGKRGGKLFF. In DNA, the CDR3 is TGTGCCAGCAGTTACGAGCAAGGGAAGAGAGGAGGAAAACTGTTTTTT. This sequence joins TRBV6-5 and TRBJ1-4, with D unresolved. Trimming took off 2 bases at V and 10 bases at J, with 20 bases between the two ends. This CDR3 is built from 16 residues. Germline assignment: CDR1 MNHEY and CDR2 SVGAGI.

The chain couples TRBV5-4 to TRBJ2-7, with D hard to call. The germline CDR1 and CDR2 sequences are SGHNT and YYREEE (reference sequence). Trimming cost V 4 bases and J 0 bases, with 5 bases left between them. The CDR3 is 12 residues long. The CDR3, as DNA: TGTGCCAGCAGCGTAGACTCCTACGAGCAGTACTTC. Its translation is CASSVDSYEQYF.

A word on this clone: The identical CDR3 is also encoded by other nucleotide sequences in the sample. V gene TRBV27 combines with J gene TRBJ2-1; TRBD2 is a possible D gene (6 bases). Trimming left V 5 bases short and J 10 bases short, with 12 bases between. The CDR3 covers 12 residues. Germline V gene lookup returns CDR1 MNHEY and CDR2 SMNVEV (reference sequence). The CDR3 coding sequence is TGTGCCAGCAGTCTCCAGGGAGGCGAGCAGTTCTTC. Translation gives CASSLQGGEQFF.

About this clone itself: At one end, the junction sequence differs from germline, possibly due to a read error. J is TRBJ1-5 and V is TRBV6-5, with D hard to call. The length of the CDR3 is 14 residues. Germline CDR1 MNHEY, CDR2 SVGAGI. CDR3 DNA sequence: TGTGCCAGCAGTTACTCAGAGGGCAACCAGCCCCAGCATTTT. The encoded protein is CASSYSEGNQPQHF.

This chain joins TRBV6-4 and TRBJ2-1; TRBD2 aligns across 10 bases. Germline-derived CDR1 and CDR2 are MRHNA and SNTAGT. The CDR3 contains 12 residues. V trimming: 10 bases; J trimming: 6 bases; junction bases outside the gene matches: 3. This chain's CDR3 is CATRLAGNEQFF. The CDR3 nucleotides are TGTGCCACCAGACTAGCGGGCAATGAGCAGTTCTTC.

The gene calls are TRBV11-2 and TRBJ2-1; 10 nucleotides match TRBD2. This CDR3 region has 15 residues. The junction had 10 bases not matched to a gene; V was cut back by 8 bases and J by 6 bases. Germline CDR1 reads SGHAT; CDR2 reads FQNNGV. The CDR3 sequence: CASGVLAGVANEQFF. The CDR3 nucleotides read TGTGCCAGCGGGGTTCTAGCGGGAGTGGCCAATGAGCAGTTCTTC.

This clone has a handful of counts. Here the CDR3 reads CAWSAGGHNSPLHF. The CDR3 DNA is TGTGCCTGGAGTGCCGGGGGGCACAATTCACCCCTCCACTTT. V is TRBV30 and J is TRBJ1-6; a weak D match, TRBD1 (6 bases). This CDR3 is built from 14 residues. V was pared by 1 base and J by 7 bases, with 11 bases between. Germline V lookup: CDR1 GTSNPN, CDR2 SVGIG (reference sequence).

This chain uses TRBV7-2 with TRBJ1-1; 7 bases match TRBD1. Germline CDR1 SGHTA, CDR2 FQGNSA. This CDR3 spans 15 amino acids. Losses at the gene ends were 1 base for V and 4 bases for J; bases not matched to a gene: 6. The DNA for the CDR3 is TGTGCCAGCAGCTTAGATTCGACAGGGCTCACTGAAGCTTTCTTT. Amino acids: CASSLDSTGLTEAFF.